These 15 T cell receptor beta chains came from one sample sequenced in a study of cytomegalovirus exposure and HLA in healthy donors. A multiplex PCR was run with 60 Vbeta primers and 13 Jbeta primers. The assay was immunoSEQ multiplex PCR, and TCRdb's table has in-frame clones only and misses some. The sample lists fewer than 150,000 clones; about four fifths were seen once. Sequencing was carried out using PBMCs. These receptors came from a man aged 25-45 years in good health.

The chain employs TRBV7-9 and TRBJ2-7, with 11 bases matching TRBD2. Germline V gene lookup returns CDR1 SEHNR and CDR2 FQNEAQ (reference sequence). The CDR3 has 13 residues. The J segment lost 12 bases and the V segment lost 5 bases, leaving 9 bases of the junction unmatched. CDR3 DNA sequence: TGTGCCAGCAGCCGAGGGACTAGCGGAACTGTGTACTTC. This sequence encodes CASSRGTSGTVYF.

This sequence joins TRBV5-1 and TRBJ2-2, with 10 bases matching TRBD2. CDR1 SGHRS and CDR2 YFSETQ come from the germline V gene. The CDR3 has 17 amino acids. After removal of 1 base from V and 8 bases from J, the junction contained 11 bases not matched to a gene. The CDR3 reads CASSLPPLAGVAGELFF. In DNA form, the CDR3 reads TGCGCCAGCAGCTTGCCGCCCCTAGCGGGAGTAGCTGGGGAGCTGTTTTTT.

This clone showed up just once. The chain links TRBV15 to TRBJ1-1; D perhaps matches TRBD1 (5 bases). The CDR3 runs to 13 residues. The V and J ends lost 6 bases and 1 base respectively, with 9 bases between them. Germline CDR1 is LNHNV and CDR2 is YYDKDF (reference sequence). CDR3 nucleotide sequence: TGTGCCACCAGGGGGGAGGGGAACACTGAAGCTTTCTTT. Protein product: CATRGEGNTEAFF.

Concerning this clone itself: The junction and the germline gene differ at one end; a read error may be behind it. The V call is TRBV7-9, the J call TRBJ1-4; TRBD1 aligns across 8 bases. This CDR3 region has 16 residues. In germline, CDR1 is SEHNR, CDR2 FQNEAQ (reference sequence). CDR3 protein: CSSSSSRTGRGEKLFF. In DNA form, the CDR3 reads TGTTCCAGCAGCTCTAGCAGGACAGGGCGAGGTGAAAAACTGTTTTTT.

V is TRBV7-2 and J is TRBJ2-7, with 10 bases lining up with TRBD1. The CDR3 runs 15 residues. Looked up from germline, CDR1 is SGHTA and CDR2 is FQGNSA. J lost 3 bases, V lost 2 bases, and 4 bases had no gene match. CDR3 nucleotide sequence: TGTGCCAGCAGCTTATTCCGGGACAGGGGCTACGAGCAGTACTTC. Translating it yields CASSLFRDRGYEQYF.

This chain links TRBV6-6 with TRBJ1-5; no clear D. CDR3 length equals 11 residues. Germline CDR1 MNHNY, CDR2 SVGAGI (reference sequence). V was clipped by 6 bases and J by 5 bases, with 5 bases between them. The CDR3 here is CASSRDQPQHF. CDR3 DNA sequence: TGTGCCAGCAGCCGAGATCAGCCCCAGCATTTT.

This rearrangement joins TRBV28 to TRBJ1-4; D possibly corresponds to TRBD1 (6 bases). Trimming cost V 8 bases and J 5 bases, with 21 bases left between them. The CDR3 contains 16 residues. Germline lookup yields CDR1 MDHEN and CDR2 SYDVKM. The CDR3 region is CASGYGGASPNEKLFF. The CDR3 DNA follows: TGTGCCAGCGGTTACGGGGGGGCGTCCCCCAATGAAAAACTGTTTTTT.

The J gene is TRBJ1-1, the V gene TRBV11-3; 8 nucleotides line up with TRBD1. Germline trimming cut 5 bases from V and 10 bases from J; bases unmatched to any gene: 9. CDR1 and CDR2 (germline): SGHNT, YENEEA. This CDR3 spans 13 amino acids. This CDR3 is CASSLGTGRLAFF. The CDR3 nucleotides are TGTGCCAGCAGCCTCGGGACAGGCCGCTTAGCTTTCTTT.

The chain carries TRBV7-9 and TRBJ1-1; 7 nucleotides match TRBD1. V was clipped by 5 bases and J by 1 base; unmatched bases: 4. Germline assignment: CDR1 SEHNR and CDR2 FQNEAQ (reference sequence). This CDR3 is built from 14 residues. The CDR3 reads CASSPGTANTEAFF. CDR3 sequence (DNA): TGTGCCAGCAGCCCGGGGACAGCGAACACTGAAGCTTTCTTT.

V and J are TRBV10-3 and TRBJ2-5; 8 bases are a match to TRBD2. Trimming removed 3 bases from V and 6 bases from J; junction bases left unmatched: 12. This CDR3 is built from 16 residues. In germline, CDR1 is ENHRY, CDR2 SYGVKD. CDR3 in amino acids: CAISDPPTSGQKTQYF. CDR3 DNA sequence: TGTGCCATCAGTGACCCCCCTACTAGCGGCCAGAAGACCCAGTACTTC.

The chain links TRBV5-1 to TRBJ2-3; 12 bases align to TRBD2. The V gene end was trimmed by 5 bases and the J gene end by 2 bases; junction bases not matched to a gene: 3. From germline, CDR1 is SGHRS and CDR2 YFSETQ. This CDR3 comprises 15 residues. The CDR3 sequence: CASRLAGGTTDTQYF. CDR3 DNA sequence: TGCGCCAGCAGACTAGCGGGAGGAACCACAGATACGCAGTATTTT.

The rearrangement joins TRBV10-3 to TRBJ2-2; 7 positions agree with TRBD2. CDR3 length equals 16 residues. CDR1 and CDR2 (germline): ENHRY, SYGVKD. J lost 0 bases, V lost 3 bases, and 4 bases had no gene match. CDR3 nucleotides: TGTGCCATCAGTGAAACTAGCGAGGCGAACACCGGGGAGCTGTTTTTT. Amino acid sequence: CAISETSEANTGELFF.

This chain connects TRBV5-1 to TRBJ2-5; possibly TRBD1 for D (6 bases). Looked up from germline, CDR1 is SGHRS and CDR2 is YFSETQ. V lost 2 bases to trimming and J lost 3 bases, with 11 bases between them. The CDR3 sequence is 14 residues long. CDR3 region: CASSFHRAEETQYF. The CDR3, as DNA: TGCGCCAGCAGCTTCCACAGGGCAGAAGAGACCCAGTACTTC.

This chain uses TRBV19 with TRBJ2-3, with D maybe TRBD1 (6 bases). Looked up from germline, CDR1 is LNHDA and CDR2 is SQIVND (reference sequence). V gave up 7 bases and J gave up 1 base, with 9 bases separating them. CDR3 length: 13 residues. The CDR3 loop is CASNAGGTDTQYF. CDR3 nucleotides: TGTGCCAGTAATGCAGGGGGCACAGATACGCAGTATTTT. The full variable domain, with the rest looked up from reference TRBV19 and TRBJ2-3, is DGGITQSPKYLFRKEGQNVTLSCEQNLNHDAMYWYRQDPGQGLRLIYYSQIVNDFQKGDIAEGYSVSREKKESFPLTVTSAQKNPTAFYLCASNAGGTDTQYFGPGTRLTVL.

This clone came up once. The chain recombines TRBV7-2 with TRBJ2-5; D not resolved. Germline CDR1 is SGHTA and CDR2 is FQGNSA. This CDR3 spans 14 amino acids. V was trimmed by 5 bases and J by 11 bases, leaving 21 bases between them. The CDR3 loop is CASSPRNGAKEQYF. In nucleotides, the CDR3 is TGTGCCAGCAGCCCGCGGAATGGTGCGAAAGAGCAGTACTTC. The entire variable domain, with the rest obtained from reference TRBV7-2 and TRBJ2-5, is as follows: GAGVSQSPSNKVTEKGKDVELRCDPISGHTALYWYRQSLGQGLEFLIYFQGNSAPDKSGLPSDRFSAERTGGSVSTLTIQRTQQEDSAVYLCASSPRNGAKEQYFGPGTRLLVL.